The present T cell receptor (beta chain) was sequenced within a study of blood T cell repertoires in COVID-19. Cohort allocation depended upon clinical history that participants reported. This CDR3 is 13 amino acids long. Between the trimmed V and J ends, which lost 5 bases and 8 bases, there was a span of 12 bases. Germline V gene lookup returns CDR1 SGHTA and CDR2 FQGNSA. Per the original methods: Estimation of nucleated cell counts relied on the amplification of reference gene primers. The data were produced by immunoSEQ multiplex PCR, yet TCRdb's version contains in-frame clones alone and is incomplete. That table is the source of V, J and clone size, and D and trimming were worked out from the DNA. The data show 250,000 or so clones, approximately 88% seen once.

The sequenced material came from PBMCs or T cells enriched from blood (not recorded which). The V and J genes are TRBV7-2 and TRBJ1-4; D remains ambiguous. The source of this sequence is a woman aged 40 to 55 who had been exposed to COVID-19. The CDR3 sequence: CASSPGRQEKLFF. In DNA form, the CDR3 reads TGTGCCAGCAGCCCCGGCAGGCAAGAAAAACTGTTTTTT.